Below are 5 T cell receptor beta chains sequenced from a single sample in a study of blood T cell repertoires in COVID-19. Generated by immunoSEQ multiplex PCR, the TCRdb table keeps only in-frame clones and is missing some. The sample has a few hundred thousand clones; approximately 89% are singletons. Material: peripheral blood. The receptor source for this set is a woman aged 25 to 39 with COVID-19, enrolled during active disease.

V and J are TRBV4-1 and TRBJ1-5; TRBD1 might be the D (6 bases). Deletions cut 0 bases from V and 0 bases from J, with 15 bases between. This CDR3 comprises 18 residues. CDR1 and CDR2 from the germline V gene are MGHRA and YSYEKL. The CDR3 DNA reads TGCGCCAGCAGCCAAGATCAATGGGACACTTATAGCAATCAGCCCCAGCATTTT. The encoded protein is CASSQDQWDTYSNQPQHF.

The rearrangement uses TRBV5-1 and TRBJ2-3, with 9 bases matching TRBD1. CDR3 size: 16 residues. V lost 4 bases to trimming and J lost 2 bases; unmatched junction nucleotides: 8. Germline V gene lookup returns CDR1 SGHRS and CDR2 YFSETQ. The CDR3 spells CASSPRTGVITDTQYF. Here the CDR3 DNA reads TGCGCCAGCAGCCCCCGGACAGGGGTGATCACAGATACGCAGTATTTT.

The chain recombines TRBV2 with TRBJ2-3; 11 bases fit TRBD2. Germline assignment: CDR1 SNHLY and CDR2 FYNNEI. This CDR3 is built from 16 residues. J lost 1 base, V lost 5 bases, and 5 bases had no gene match. The CDR3 DNA reads TGTGCCAGCAGTTTTGAACTAGCGGGGGGCACAGATACGCAGTATTTT. This translates into CASSFELAGGTDTQYF.

The chain links TRBV11-1 to TRBJ1-4; D may be TRBD1 (5 bases). The CDR3 is 15 residues long. Germline CDR1 and CDR2: SGHAT and FQDESV (reference sequence). V lost 4 bases and J 3 bases, leaving 12 bases between the germline ends. This CDR3 reads CASSYQGLANEKLFF. Written as DNA, the CDR3 is TGTGCCAGCAGCTACCAGGGTCTGGCTAATGAAAAACTGTTTTTT.

This sequence joins TRBV5-4 and TRBJ2-5; 8 bases line up with TRBD1. With V trimmed by 1 base and J by 5 bases, 7 bases remained unmatched. Germline CDR1 is SGHNT and CDR2 is YYREEE (reference sequence). CDR3 length: 15 residues. This CDR3 reads CASSLNQGAGETQYF. The CDR3 DNA reads as TGTGCCAGCAGCTTGAATCAGGGGGCGGGGGAGACCCAGTACTTC.